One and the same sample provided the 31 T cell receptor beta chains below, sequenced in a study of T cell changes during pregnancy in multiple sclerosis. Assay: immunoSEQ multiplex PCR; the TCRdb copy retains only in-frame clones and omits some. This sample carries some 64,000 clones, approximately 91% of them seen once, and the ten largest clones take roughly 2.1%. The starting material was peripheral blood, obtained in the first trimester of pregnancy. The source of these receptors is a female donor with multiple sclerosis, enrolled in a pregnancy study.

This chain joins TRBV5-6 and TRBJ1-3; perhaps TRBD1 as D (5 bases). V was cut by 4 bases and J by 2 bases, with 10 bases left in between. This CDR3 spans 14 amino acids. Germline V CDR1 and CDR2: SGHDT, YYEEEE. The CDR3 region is CASSLAGPGNTIYF. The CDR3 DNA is TGTGCCAGCAGCCTCGCGGGGCCTGGAAACACCATATATTTT.

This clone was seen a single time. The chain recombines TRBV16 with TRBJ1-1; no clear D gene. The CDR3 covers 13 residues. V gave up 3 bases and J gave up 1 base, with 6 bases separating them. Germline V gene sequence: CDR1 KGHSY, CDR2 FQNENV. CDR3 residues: CASSQGPNTEAFF. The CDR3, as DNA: TGTGCCAGCAGCCAGGGCCCGAACACTGAAGCTTTCTTT.

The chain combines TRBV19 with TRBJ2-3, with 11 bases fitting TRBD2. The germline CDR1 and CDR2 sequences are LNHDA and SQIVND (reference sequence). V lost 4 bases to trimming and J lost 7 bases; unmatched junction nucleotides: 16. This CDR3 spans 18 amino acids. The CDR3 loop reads CASSKGPLAGARSYTQYF. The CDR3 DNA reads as TGTGCCAGTAGTAAGGGGCCACTAGCGGGGGCTCGATCGTATACGCAGTATTTT. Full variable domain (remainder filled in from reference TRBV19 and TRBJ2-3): DGGITQSPKYLFRKEGQNVTLSCEQNLNHDAMYWYRQDPGQGLRLIYYSQIVNDFQKGDIAEGYSVSREKKESFPLTVTSAQKNPTAFYLCASSKGPLAGARSYTQYFGPGTRLTVL.

The CDR3 region is CASSLEPGGLGMAFEQFF. CDR3 coding DNA: TGTGCCAGCAGCCTCGAACCCGGGGGGTTGGGAATGGCATTTGAGCAGTTCTTC. The genes are TRBV7-2 and TRBJ2-1, with 7 bases lining up with TRBD2. Germline V gene lookup returns CDR1 SGHTA and CDR2 FQGNSA. V lost 5 bases to trimming and J lost 9 bases; unmatched junction nucleotides: 22. This CDR3 is built from 18 residues.

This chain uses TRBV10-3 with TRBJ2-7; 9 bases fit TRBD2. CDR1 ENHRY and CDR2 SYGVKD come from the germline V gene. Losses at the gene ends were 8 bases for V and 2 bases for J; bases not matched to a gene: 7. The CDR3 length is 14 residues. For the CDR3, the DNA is TGTGCCATCGGTCGGCGGGAGGGTCCCTACGAGCAGTACTTC. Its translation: CAIGRREGPYEQYF.

The CDR3 nucleotides read TGTGCCAGCAGCTTAGGGACTTCTAGCTCCTACAATGAGCAGTTCTTC. Protein sequence: CASSLGTSSSYNEQFF. The chain combines TRBV5-4 with TRBJ2-1; perhaps TRBD2 as D (6 bases). Trimming cost V 2 bases and J 0 bases, with 12 bases left between them. The CDR3 consists of 16 residues. CDR1 and CDR2 from the germline V gene are SGHNT and YYREEE (reference sequence).

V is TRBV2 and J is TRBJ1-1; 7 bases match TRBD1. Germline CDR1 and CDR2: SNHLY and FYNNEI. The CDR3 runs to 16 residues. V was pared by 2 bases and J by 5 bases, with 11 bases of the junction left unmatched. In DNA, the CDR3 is TGTGCCAGCAGTGAAAAACGAACAGGGGTTCGGACTGAAGCTTTCTTT. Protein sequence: CASSEKRTGVRTEAFF.

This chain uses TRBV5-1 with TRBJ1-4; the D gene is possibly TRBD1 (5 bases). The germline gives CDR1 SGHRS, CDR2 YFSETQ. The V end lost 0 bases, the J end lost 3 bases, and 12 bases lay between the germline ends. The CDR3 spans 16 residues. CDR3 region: CASSLDRLGANEKLFF. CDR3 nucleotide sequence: TGCGCCAGCAGCTTGGACAGGCTAGGGGCTAATGAAAAACTGTTTTTT.

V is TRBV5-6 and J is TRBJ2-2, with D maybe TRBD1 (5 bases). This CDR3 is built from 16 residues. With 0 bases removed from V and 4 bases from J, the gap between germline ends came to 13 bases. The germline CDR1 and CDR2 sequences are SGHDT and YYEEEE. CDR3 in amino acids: CASSLVSDRSTGELFF. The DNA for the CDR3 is TGTGCCAGCAGCTTGGTTTCCGACAGAAGCACCGGGGAGCTGTTTTTT.

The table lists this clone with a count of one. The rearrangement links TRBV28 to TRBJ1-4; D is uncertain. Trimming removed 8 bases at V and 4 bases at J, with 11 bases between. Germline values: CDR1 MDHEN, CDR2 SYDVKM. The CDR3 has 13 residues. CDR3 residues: CASFSQLNEKLFF. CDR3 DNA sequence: TGTGCCAGCTTTTCACAGCTTAATGAAAAACTGTTTTTT.

This CDR3 reads CASTKGSSGNTYEQYF. CDR3 nucleotides: TGTGCCAGCACCAAAGGGAGTAGCGGGAATACCTACGAGCAGTACTTC. The chain employs TRBV5-4 and TRBJ2-7; TRBD2 matches 8 bases. The germline gives CDR1 SGHNT, CDR2 YYREEE (reference sequence). The CDR3 extends over 16 amino acids. With V trimmed by 6 bases and J by 2 bases, 13 bases remained unmatched.

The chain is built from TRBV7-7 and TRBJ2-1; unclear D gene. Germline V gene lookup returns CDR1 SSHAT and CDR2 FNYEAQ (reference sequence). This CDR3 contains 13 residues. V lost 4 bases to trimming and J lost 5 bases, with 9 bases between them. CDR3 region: CASSSPPNNEQFF. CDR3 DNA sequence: TGTGCCAGCAGCTCCCCCCCCAACAATGAGCAGTTCTTC. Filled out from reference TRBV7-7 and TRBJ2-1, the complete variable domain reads GAGVSQSPRYKVTKRGQDVTLRCDPISSHATLYWYQQALGQGPEFLTYFNYEAQPDKSGLPSDRFSAERPEGSISTLTIQRTEQRDSAMYRCASSSPPNNEQFFGPGTRLTVL.

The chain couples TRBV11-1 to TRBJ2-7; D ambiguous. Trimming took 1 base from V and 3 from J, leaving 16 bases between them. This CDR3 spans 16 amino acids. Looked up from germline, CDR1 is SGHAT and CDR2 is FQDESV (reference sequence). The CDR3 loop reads CASSLDIRGMGYEQYF. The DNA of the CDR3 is TGTGCCAGCAGCTTAGATATACGCGGCATGGGCTACGAGCAGTACTTC.

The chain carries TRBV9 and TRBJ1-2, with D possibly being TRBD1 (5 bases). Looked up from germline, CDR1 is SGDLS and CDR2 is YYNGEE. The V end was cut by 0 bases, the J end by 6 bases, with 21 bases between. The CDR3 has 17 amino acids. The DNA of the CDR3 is TGTGCCAGCAGCGTAGGCTCCTCCGGGGGGTTCGGGGATGGCTACACCTTC. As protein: CASSVGSSGGFGDGYTF. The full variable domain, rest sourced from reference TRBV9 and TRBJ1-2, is DSGVTQTPKHLITATGQRVTLRCSPRSGDLSVYWYQQSLDQGLQFLIQYYNGEERAKGNILERFSAQQFPDLHSELNLSSLELGDSALYFCASSVGSSGGFGDGYTFGSGTRLTVV.

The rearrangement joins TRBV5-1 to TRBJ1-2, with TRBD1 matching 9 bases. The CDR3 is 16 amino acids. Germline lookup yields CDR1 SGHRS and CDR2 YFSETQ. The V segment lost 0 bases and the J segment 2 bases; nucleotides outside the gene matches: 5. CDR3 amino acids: CASSLAWTGVNYGYTF. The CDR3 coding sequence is TGCGCCAGCAGCTTGGCGTGGACAGGGGTGAACTATGGCTACACCTTC.

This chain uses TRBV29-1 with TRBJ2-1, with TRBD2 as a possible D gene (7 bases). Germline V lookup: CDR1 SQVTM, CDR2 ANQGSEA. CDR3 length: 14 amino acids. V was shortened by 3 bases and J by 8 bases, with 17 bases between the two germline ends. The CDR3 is CSVEGGGGLYEQFF. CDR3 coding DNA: TGCAGCGTTGAGGGTGGGGGGGGGCTGTATGAGCAGTTCTTC.

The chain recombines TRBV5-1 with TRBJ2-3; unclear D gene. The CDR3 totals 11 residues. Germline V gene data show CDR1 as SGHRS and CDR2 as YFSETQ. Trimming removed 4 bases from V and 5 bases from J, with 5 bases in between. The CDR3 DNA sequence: TGCGCCAGCAGCCCCGGAGATACGCAGTATTTT. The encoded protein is CASSPGDTQYF. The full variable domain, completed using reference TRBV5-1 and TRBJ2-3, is KAGVTQTPRYLIKTRGQQVTLSCSPISGHRSVSWYQQTPGQGLQFLFEYFSETQRNKGNFPGRFSGRQFSNSRSEMNVSTLELGDSALYLCASSPGDTQYFGPGTRLTVL.

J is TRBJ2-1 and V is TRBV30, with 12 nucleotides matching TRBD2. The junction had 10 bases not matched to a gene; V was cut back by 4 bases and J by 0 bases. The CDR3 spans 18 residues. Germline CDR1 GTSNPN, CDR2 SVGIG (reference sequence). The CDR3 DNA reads TGTGCCTGGACCCCCGGGACTAGCGGGCCGAGCTCCTACAATGAGCAGTTCTTC. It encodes CAWTPGTSGPSSYNEQFF.

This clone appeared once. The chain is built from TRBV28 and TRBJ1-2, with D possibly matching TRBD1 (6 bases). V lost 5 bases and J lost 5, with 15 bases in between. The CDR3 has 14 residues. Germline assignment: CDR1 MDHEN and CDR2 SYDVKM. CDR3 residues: CASSGGGAQYGYTF. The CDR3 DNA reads TGTGCCAGCAGTGGCGGGGGGGCGCAATATGGCTACACCTTC.

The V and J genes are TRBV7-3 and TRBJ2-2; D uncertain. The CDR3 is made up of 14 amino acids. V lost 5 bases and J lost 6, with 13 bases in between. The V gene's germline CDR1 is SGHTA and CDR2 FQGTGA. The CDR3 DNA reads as TGTGCCAGCAGCCCCCCGAACGCGCCCGGGGAGCTGTTTTTT. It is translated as CASSPPNAPGELFF.

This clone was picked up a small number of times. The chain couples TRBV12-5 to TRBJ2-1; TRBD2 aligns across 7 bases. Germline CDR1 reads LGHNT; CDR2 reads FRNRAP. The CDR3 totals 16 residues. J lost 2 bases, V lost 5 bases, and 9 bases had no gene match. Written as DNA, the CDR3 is TGTGCTAGTGGTCCTTCGGCGGGAGAGGCCTACAATGAGCAGTTCTTC. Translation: CASGPSAGEAYNEQFF.

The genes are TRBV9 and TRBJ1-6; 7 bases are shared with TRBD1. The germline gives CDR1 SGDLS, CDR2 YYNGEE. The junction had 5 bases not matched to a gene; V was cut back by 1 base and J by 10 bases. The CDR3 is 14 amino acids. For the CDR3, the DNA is TGTGCCAGCAGCGTAACAGGGACAGAATCACCCCTCCACTTT. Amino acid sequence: CASSVTGTESPLHF.

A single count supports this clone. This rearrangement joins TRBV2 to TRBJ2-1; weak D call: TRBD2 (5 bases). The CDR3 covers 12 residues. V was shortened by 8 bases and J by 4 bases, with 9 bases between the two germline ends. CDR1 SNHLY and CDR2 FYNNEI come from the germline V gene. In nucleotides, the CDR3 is TGTGCCAGCTCGACTACTTACAATGAGCAGTTCTTC. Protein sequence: CASSTTYNEQFF.

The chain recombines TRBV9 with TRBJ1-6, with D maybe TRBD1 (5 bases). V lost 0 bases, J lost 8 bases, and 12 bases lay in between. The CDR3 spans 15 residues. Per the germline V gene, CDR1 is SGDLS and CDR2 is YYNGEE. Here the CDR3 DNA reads TGTGCCAGCAGCGTAGCTACAGGCCCCGATTCACCCCTCCACTTT. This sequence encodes CASSVATGPDSPLHF.

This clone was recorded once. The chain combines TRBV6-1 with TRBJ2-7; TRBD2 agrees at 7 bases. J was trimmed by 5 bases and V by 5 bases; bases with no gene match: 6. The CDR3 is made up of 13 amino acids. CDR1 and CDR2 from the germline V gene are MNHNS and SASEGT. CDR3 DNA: TGTGCCAGCAGTTTGACTAGCCCCCACGAGCAGTACTTC. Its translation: CASSLTSPHEQYF.

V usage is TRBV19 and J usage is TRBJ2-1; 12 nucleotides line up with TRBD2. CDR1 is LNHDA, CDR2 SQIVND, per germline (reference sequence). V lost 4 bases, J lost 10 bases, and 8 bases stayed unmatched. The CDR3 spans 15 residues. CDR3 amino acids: CASSTGLAGGPEQFF. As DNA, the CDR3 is TGTGCCAGTAGTACGGGACTAGCGGGCGGTCCGGAGCAGTTCTTC.

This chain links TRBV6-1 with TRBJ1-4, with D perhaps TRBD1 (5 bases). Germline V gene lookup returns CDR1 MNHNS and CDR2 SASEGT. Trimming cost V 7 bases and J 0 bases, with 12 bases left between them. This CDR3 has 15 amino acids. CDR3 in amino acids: CASTGGYATNEKLFF. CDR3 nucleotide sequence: TGTGCCAGCACGGGGGGGTATGCAACTAATGAAAAACTGTTTTTT.

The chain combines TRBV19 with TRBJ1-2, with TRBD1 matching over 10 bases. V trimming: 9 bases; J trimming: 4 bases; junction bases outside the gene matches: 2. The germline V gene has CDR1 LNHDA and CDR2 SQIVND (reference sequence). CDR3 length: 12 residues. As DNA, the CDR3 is TGTGCCAGGTGGGACAGGGGCTATGGCTACACCTTC. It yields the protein CARWDRGYGYTF.

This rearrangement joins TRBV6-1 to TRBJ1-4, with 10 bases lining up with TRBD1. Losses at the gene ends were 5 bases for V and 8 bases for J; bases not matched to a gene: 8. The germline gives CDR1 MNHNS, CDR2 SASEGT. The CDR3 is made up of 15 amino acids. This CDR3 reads CASSQEGQGWEKLFF. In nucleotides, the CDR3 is TGTGCCAGCAGTCAAGAGGGACAGGGGTGGGAAAAACTGTTTTTT.

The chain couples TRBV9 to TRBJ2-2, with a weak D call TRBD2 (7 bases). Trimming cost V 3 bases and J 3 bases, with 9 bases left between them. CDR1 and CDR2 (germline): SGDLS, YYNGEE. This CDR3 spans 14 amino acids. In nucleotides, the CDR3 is TGTGCCAGCAGCGGAGGGGGGGACACCGGGGAGCTGTTTTTT. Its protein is CASSGGGDTGELFF.

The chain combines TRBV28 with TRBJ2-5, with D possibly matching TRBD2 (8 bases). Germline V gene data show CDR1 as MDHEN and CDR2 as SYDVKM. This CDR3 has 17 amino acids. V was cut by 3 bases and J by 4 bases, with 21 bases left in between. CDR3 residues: CASSFGYGRGRGETQYF. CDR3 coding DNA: TGTGCCAGCAGTTTTGGGTACGGGAGGGGGCGAGGAGAGACCCAGTACTTC.